The T cell receptor (beta chain) described here comes from a study of cytomegalovirus exposure and HLA in healthy donors. Whole-study findings and limits: For presence/absence analyses, sequencing depth was assumed to be roughly uniform across donors. The investigators catalogued 164 TCR beta chains as cytomegalovirus-associated.

Details on this clone: Its matching antigen is unknown.

The PCR contained 60 Vbeta and 13 Jbeta primers. Produced via immunoSEQ multiplex PCR; TCRdb's table is partial and in-frame only. The table has about 89,000 clones, around four fifths seen once. Trimming left V 6 bases short and J 9 bases short, with 16 bases between. From germline, CDR1 is SGHTS and CDR2 YDEGEE. The CDR3 is made up of 13 amino acids. The sequence was collected from a male donor in good health and CMV-seronegative. This chain connects TRBV5-8 to TRBJ1-5; a weak D match, TRBD1 (6 bases). The sequenced material came from PBMCs. The CDR3 nucleotides read TGTGCCAGCATCGTGAGGGGGGGGTCGCCCCAGCATTTT. This encodes CASIVRGGSPQHF.